The 3 T cell receptor beta chains reported below all come from one sample, sequenced in a study of T cell responses to AZD1222 COVID-19 vaccine. Assay: immunoSEQ multiplex PCR; the TCRdb copy retains only in-frame clones and omits some. Here the sample spans 85,000 to 130,000 clones, around 90% being singletons. The input for sequencing was peripheral blood, taken on day 0 of AZD1222 vaccination. The receptors were gathered from an adult in good health.

The chain is built from TRBV6-4 and TRBJ1-1; unclear D gene. The CDR3 is 13 amino acids. Germline V gives CDR1 MRHNA, CDR2 SNTAGT. V lost 4 bases and J lost 3, with 9 bases in between. In nucleotides, the CDR3 is TGTGCCAGCAGTGTAGACGGGGACACTGAAGCTTTCTTT. Amino acids: CASSVDGDTEAFF.

The chain recombines TRBV19 with TRBJ1-5, with TRBD1 matching 8 bases. The CDR3 runs to 14 residues. V shed 8 bases and J 0 bases; nucleotides not matched to a gene: 3. Germline V lookup: CDR1 LNHDA, CDR2 SQIVND (reference sequence). Here the CDR3 reads CASGQGDSNQPQHF. In DNA form, the CDR3 reads TGTGCCAGTGGACAGGGCGATAGCAATCAGCCCCAGCATTTT.

This chain uses TRBV2 with TRBJ2-7; D is ambiguous. V shed 3 bases and J shed 4 bases, with 7 bases lying between them. Germline loops: CDR1 SNHLY, CDR2 FYNNEI. This CDR3 comprises 12 residues. CDR3 bases: TGTGCCAGCAGTGACTTTTTGTACGAGCAGTACTTC. Residues: CASSDFLYEQYF.